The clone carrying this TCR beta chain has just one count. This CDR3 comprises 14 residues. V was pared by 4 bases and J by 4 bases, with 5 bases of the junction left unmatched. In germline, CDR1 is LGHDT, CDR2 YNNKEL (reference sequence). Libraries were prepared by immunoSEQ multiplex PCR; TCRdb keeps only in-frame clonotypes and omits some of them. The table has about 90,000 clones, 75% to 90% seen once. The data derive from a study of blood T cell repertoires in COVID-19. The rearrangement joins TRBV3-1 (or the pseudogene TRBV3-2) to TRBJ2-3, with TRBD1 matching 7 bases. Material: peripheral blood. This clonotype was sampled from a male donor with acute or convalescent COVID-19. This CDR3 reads CASSRTTGSDTQYF. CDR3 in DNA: TGTGCCAGCAGCCGAACGACAGGGTCAGATACGCAGTATTTT.